This record concerns one T cell receptor beta chain sequence. Its antigen is still unknown. The sample holds no much larger clone one base away, and base qualities are not on file. The sample is drawn from a study of shared clonotypes between healthy human individuals (dated by TCRdb to 2020 to 2021). Describing the broader study: A couple of women and three men aged 18 to 49 years were included in the cohort. For each donor, three plates each were used for CD4 naive and CD4 memory, two plates were used for CD8 naive, and one plate was used for CD8 memory. Blood TCR repertoires of about five healthy adults were deeply sequenced to estimate repertoire size and the extent of clonotype sharing between individuals. To increase sequencing depth and limit assay-specific biases, different laboratories used diverse techniques to prepare libraries and sequence TCR repertoires. Between about 0.85 and 9.5 billion PBMCs per donor were obtained by leukapheresis.

Points the paper makes about the study in general: Across four donors, roughly 5.1% of naive CD4, around 3.5% of naive CD8, 2% to 2.5% of memory CD4, and about 0.4% of memory CD8 clonotypes were shared. Even with the large sequencing depth, rarefaction of the sorted-subset datasets indicated that sequencing was incomplete. Sampling was restricted to blood, and TCR repertoires in tissue are likely to differ from TCR repertoires in blood. Because the study included only a small number of donors, the genetic and exposure-history diversity represented was limited. Larger estimated clonotype richness was generally found for naive subsets than for memory subsets. Based on pairwise subsampling, the degree of clonotype sharing among donors was expected to be affected by sequencing depth. Higher generation probabilities were observed for clonotypes shared by all four sorted-subset donors than for non-shared clonotypes.

For the CD8 naive samples, CD45RO-negative cells were positively selected for CCR7, yielding a CD45RA+CCR7+ population from which TemRA cells were excluded. The donors were healthy, HIV-negative adults who had no recently reported acute infections or vaccinations. Every donor was a Caucasian adult living in Nashville, Tennessee, USA. After blood collection by leukapheresis, PBMCs were isolated using Ficoll-Histopaque density gradient centrifugation and then cryopreserved in the vapor phase of liquid nitrogen. Analytical flow cytometry was used to check the purity and quantity of every magnetically sorted T cell population. Genomic DNA was isolated from every sorted fraction and measured by UV absorbance on a Nanodrop 2000c. According to the germline V gene, CDR1 reads MNHNS and CDR2 reads SASEGT. Inclusive of the bounding cysteine and phenylalanine, the CDR3 is 12 residues long. Solely the CDR3 DNA is kept, with 36 bases framed from the first base. V lost 11 bases and J lost 6 bases; the stretch between them is 13 bases long.

Using the deep immunoSEQ assay, multiplex PCR amplified TCR CDR3 regions from genomic DNA. Genomic DNA extracted from each cell subset was distributed evenly over all wells of several immunoSEQ 96-well plates, and each plate served as one replicate. For sorted subsets, approximately 200 ng of genomic DNA, equivalent to 25,000 to 30,000 T cell genomes, went into each replicate PCR. Purified libraries were measured with a Qubit 3.0 fluorometer, size-checked on a Bioanalyzer 2100, and measured again with the KAPA Library Quantification kit. A separate single-read 150-cycle Illumina NextSeq 550 flow cell was used to sequence each immunoSEQ 96-well plate. In the original analysis: Because only junctional sequences without quality scores were contained in the immunoSEQ output, filtering matching that applied to full-length reads could not be performed. Sequences were annotated with PyIR, a Python wrapper for IgBLAST v1.9, and V/J genes and CDR3 were assigned using IMGT germline references. Reads were removed for weak V/J assignments (E-value above 1e-6), missing CDR3, stop codons, out-of-frame junctions, or ambiguous translated residues. V3J clonotypes were defined as sequences sharing the same inferred V gene, J gene, and CDR3 amino acid sequence. Percentage overlap between repertoires was calculated by dividing the number of shared unique clonotypes by the size of the smaller repertoire. RTK rarefaction, the Chao1 estimator, and Recon v2.1 estimates of unobserved clonotypes were used to assess repertoire richness. For all TCRbeta clonotypes obtained by the gDNA method from a few donors, generation probabilities were computed with OLGA. Not all clones reach the TCRdb copy of this immuneACCESS table, which keeps in-frame sequences only. Checked studies attribute under half of the gap to unresolved V genes and leave the rest unexplained. D and trimming come from the DNA, and the V and J calls and clone size come from that table. Within this sample are around 1,900,000 clones, with 93% of them counted one time only. The ten largest clones represent about 1.7% of the sample.

The chain employs TRBV6-1 and TRBJ2-2; the D gene assignment is ambiguous. The clonotype originates from a young man in good health. Some clones in this sample may be carry-over from other donors' samples. Sequenced material: naive CD8+ T cells from PBMCs. Interpreted using the paper, the cell subset or site label stands for: CD45RA+CCR7+. The CDR3 protein sequence reads: CASTSWAGELFF. The nucleotides read TGTGCCTCAACCTCGTGGGCCGGGGAGCTGTTTTTT.